What follows are 19 T cell receptor beta chains derived from one specimen sequenced in a study of blood T cell repertoires in COVID-19. Sequencing was performed with immunoSEQ multiplex PCR; in TCRdb, only in-frame clones are kept and a portion is missing. The data hold some 140,000 clones, with 80% to 90% observed a single time. Sequencing used peripheral blood. The receptors shown here come from a human donor in a cohort sampled during active COVID-19.

This chain joins TRBV28 and TRBJ2-4, with D perhaps matching TRBD2 (6 bases). V dropped 3 bases and J dropped 0 bases, with 21 bases sitting between them. The V gene's germline CDR1 is MDHEN and CDR2 SYDVKM. CDR3 size: 19 residues. The CDR3 DNA reads TGTGCCAGCAGTTTTGTTTCGGGCGGGGCCCCACTAGCCAAAAACATTCAGTACTTC. Amino acid sequence: CASSFVSGGAPLAKNIQYF.

The genes are TRBV11-1 and TRBJ1-1, with no clear D. This CDR3 has 15 amino acids. V was trimmed by 5 bases and J by 0 bases, leaving 13 bases between them. Per germline, CDR1 SGHAT and CDR2 FQDESV (reference sequence). The CDR3 is CASSPPRGVNTEAFF. The CDR3, as DNA: TGTGCCAGCAGCCCCCCCCGCGGAGTGAACACTGAAGCTTTCTTT.

The rearrangement uses TRBV4-2 and TRBJ1-1; D unclear. The CDR3 consists of 14 residues. V lost 4 bases and J lost 1, with 10 bases in between. The germline V gene has CDR1 LGHNA and CDR2 YNFKEQ. DNA for the CDR3: TGTGCCAGCAGCCCCCCCGGGTGGAACACTGAAGCTTTCTTT. It is translated as CASSPPGWNTEAFF.

V usage is TRBV7-8 and J usage is TRBJ1-1, with D unclear. Germline CDR1 reads SGHVS; CDR2 reads FQNEAQ. Trimming left V 1 base short and J 0 bases short, with 9 bases between. This CDR3 spans 15 amino acids. The CDR3 loop is CASSLVAGMNTEAFF. The CDR3, as DNA: TGTGCCAGCAGCTTAGTAGCCGGGATGAACACTGAAGCTTTCTTT.

As regards this clone: Other DNA variants within this sample encode the same CDR3. The chain employs TRBV5-1 and TRBJ2-7, with TRBD1 as a possible D gene (5 bases). Looked up from germline, CDR1 is SGHRS and CDR2 is YFSETQ. Trimming took 0 bases from V and 2 from J, leaving 6 bases between them. The CDR3 runs to 13 residues. CDR3 bases: TGCGCCAGCAGCTTGGACAGGACCTACGAGCAGTACTTC. Amino acids: CASSLDRTYEQYF.

The chain is built from TRBV7-8 and TRBJ2-7; 7 bases agree with TRBD2. CDR1 is SGHVS and CDR2 is FQNEAQ in the germline V gene. The V gene end was trimmed by 6 bases and the J gene end by 2 bases; junction bases not matched to a gene: 7. CDR3 length: 14 amino acids. The DNA for the CDR3 is TGTGCCAGCAGAACCGGGACTACCACCTACGAGCAGTACTTC. Protein product: CASRTGTTTYEQYF.

The chain couples TRBV9 to TRBJ2-7; tentative D call: TRBD2 (5 bases). There are 15 residues in the CDR3. Germline V lookup: CDR1 SGDLS, CDR2 YYNGEE. With 4 bases removed from V and 0 bases from J, the gap between germline ends came to 14 bases. CDR3: CASSPSLGSSYEQYF. As DNA, the CDR3 is TGTGCCAGCAGCCCATCACTAGGGTCCTCCTACGAGCAGTACTTC.

The chain links TRBV29-1 to TRBJ2-6; a possible D gene is TRBD1 (6 bases). Germline V gene sequence: CDR1 SQVTM, CDR2 ANQGSEA. This CDR3 spans 14 amino acids. Trimming cost V 8 bases and J 8 bases, with 19 bases left between them. CDR3 coding DNA: TGCAGCATAACCACAGGGCTCCCAACCAACGTCCTGACTTTC. Amino acids: CSITTGLPTNVLTF. Filled out from reference TRBV29-1 and TRBJ2-6, the complete variable domain reads SAVISQKPSRDICQRGTSLTIQCQVDSQVTMMFWYRQQPGQSLTLIATANQGSEATYESGFVIDKFPISRPNLTFSTLTVSNMSPEDSSIYLCSITTGLPTNVLTFGAGSRLTVL.

This clone was observed a single time. The V gene is TRBV6-5, the J gene TRBJ1-2; 8 bases fit TRBD1. This CDR3 contains 14 residues. The ends lost 6 bases at V and 3 bases at J; junction bases unmatched: 6. The germline V gene has CDR1 MNHEY and CDR2 SVGAGI. The CDR3 DNA follows: TGTGCCAGCAGCCAGGGGGCGCATGACTATGGCTACACCTTC. Amino acid sequence: CASSQGAHDYGYTF.

The genes are TRBV5-1 and TRBJ1-1, with D perhaps matching TRBD1 (6 bases). V was pared by 1 base and J by 0 bases, with 19 bases between. The CDR3 has 18 residues. The germline V gene encodes CDR1 SGHRS and CDR2 YFSETQ. In DNA form, the CDR3 reads TGCGCCAGCAGCTTGTGGTGGTCAGGGGTAGGGGTGAACACTGAAGCTTTCTTT. It codes for CASSLWWSGVGVNTEAFF. Together with reference TRBV5-1 and TRBJ1-1, the CDR3 gives the full variable domain: KAGVTQTPRYLIKTRGQQVTLSCSPISGHRSVSWYQQTPGQGLQFLFEYFSETQRNKGNFPGRFSGRQFSNSRSEMNVSTLELGDSALYLCASSLWWSGVGVNTEAFFGQGTRLTVV.

This sequence joins TRBV7-9 and TRBJ2-1; no firm D call. The CDR3 spans 12 residues. The germline V gene has CDR1 SEHNR and CDR2 FQNEAQ (reference sequence). V was pared by 1 base and J by 7 bases, with 5 bases between. The CDR3 DNA reads as TGTGCCAGCAGCTTAGGAGTAAATGAGCAGTTCTTC. It yields the protein CASSLGVNEQFF.

The chain uses TRBV4-1 and TRBJ2-2; 9 bases line up with TRBD2. The trim removed 0 bases at V and 5 bases at J, leaving 7 bases unmatched. CDR1 is MGHRA and CDR2 is YSYEKL in the germline V gene. The CDR3 extends over 17 amino acids. CDR3 sequence reads: CASSQDWLAGRTGELFF. The CDR3 bases are TGCGCCAGCAGCCAAGATTGGCTAGCGGGGCGTACCGGGGAGCTGTTTTTT.

The J gene is TRBJ2-3, the V gene TRBV9; 12 positions agree with TRBD1. The CDR3 has 16 amino acids. CDR1 SGDLS and CDR2 YYNGEE come from the germline V gene. The V and J ends lost 2 bases and 6 bases, in that order; junction bases with no gene match: 7. CDR3: CASSVRDRGQADTQYF. The CDR3 coding sequence is TGTGCCAGCAGCGTCCGGGACAGGGGGCAGGCGGATACGCAGTATTTT.

This sequence joins TRBV11-2 and TRBJ1-2; 8 bases map to TRBD1. Germline CDR1 SGHAT, CDR2 FQNNGV. J lost 5 bases, V lost 1 base, and 6 bases had no gene match. The CDR3 runs 15 residues. DNA of the CDR3: TGTGCCAGCAGCTTAGGACAGGGGTCCCTTTATGGCTACACCTTC. Encoded protein: CASSLGQGSLYGYTF.

This clone was found a few times. The genes are TRBV5-4 and TRBJ2-2, with unresolved D. Trimming removed 4 bases from V and 0 bases from J, with 10 bases in between. From germline, CDR1 is SGHNT and CDR2 YYREEE (reference sequence). The CDR3 extends over 15 amino acids. The CDR3 sequence is CASSLGSPNTGELFF. CDR3 nucleotide sequence: TGTGCCAGCAGCCTAGGATCTCCGAACACCGGGGAGCTGTTTTTT.

The chain employs TRBV7-9 and TRBJ1-2; D unclear. The V and J ends lost 2 bases and 4 bases respectively, with 17 bases between them. Per germline, CDR1 SEHNR and CDR2 FQNEAQ (reference sequence). There are 16 residues in the CDR3. The CDR3 is CASSLLSQALAYGYTF. Here the CDR3 DNA reads TGTGCCAGCAGCTTACTATCGCAGGCGCTGGCCTATGGCTACACCTTC.

This clone was counted a few times. The chain links TRBV5-1 to TRBJ2-2; 7 nucleotides match TRBD1. J lost 3 bases, V lost 1 base, and 3 bases had no gene match. CDR1 is SGHRS and CDR2 is YFSETQ in the germline V gene. This CDR3 is built from 15 residues. The CDR3 reads CASSLSDRDTGELFF. CDR3 sequence (DNA): TGCGCCAGCAGCTTGAGTGACAGGGACACCGGGGAGCTGTTTTTT.

The V call is TRBV6-5, the J call TRBJ2-3; 8 nucleotides align to TRBD2. Germline values: CDR1 MNHEY, CDR2 SVGAGI. The CDR3 has 14 amino acids. The junction had 8 bases not matched to a gene; V was cut back by 7 bases and J by 5 bases. DNA for the CDR3: TGTGCCAGCAAGTACGGGGGGGCCGGAGATACGCAGTATTTT. Amino acid sequence: CASKYGGAGDTQYF.

The rearrangement joins TRBV30 to TRBJ1-5; TRBD1 might be the D (6 bases). This CDR3 contains 14 residues. Trimming took 3 bases from V and 4 from J, leaving 13 bases between them. The germline gives CDR1 GTSNPN, CDR2 SVGIG (reference sequence). CDR3 bases: TGTGCCTGGAGGGCACAGGGAAATAATCAGCCCCAGCATTTT. Protein sequence: CAWRAQGNNQPQHF.